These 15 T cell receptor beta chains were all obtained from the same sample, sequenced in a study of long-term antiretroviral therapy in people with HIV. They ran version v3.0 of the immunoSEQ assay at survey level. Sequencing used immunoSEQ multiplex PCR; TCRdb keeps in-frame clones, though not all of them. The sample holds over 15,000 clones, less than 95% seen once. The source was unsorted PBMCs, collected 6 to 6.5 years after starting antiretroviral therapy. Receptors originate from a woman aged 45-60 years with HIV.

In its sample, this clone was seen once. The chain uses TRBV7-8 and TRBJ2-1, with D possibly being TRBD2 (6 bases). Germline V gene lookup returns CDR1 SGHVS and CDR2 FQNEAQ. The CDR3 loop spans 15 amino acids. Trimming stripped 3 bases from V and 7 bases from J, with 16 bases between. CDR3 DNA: TGTGCCAGCAGCTTTGGTCCGGGAGAGGGAAATGAGCAGTTCTTC. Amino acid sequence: CASSFGPGEGNEQFF.

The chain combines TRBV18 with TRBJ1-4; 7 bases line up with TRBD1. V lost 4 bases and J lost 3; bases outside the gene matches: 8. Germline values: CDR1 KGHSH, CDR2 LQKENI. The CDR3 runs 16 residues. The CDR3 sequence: CASSQGGSGSNEKLFF. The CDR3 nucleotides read TGTGCCAGCTCACAAGGGGGCTCGGGTTCTAATGAAAAACTGTTTTTT.

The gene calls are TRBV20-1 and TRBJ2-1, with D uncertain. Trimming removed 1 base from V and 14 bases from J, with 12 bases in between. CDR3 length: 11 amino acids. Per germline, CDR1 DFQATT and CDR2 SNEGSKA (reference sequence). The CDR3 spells CSARGPGQEFF. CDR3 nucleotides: TGCAGTGCTAGAGGACCGGGCCAGGAGTTCTTC.

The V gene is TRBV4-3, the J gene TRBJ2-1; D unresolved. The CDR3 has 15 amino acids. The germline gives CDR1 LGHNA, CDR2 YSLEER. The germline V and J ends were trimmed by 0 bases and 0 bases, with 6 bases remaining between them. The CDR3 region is CASSQDGSSYNEQFF. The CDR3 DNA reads TGCGCCAGCAGCCAAGACGGTAGCTCCTACAATGAGCAGTTCTTC.

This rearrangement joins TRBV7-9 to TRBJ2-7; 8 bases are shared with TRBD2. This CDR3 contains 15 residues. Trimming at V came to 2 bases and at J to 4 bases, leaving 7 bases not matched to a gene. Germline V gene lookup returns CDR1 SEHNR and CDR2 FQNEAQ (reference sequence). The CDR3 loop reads CASSLSTGLGYEQYF. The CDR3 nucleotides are TGTGCCAGCAGCTTATCAACGGGACTAGGGTACGAGCAGTACTTC.

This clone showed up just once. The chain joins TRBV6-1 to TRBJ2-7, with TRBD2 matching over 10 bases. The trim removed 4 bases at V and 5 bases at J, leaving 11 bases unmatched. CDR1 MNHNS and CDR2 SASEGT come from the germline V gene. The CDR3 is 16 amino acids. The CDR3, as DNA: TGTGCCAGCAGTGGCTCCCTAGCGGGAGTGGGCCACGAGCAGTACTTC. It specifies CASSGSLAGVGHEQYF.

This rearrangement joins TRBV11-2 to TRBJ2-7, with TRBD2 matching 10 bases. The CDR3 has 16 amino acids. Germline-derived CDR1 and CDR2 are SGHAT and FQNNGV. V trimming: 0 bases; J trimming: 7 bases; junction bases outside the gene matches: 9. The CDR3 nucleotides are TGTGCCAGCAGCTTAGATCGGGCTAGCGGGAGAGGGGAGCAGTACTTC. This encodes CASSLDRASGRGEQYF.

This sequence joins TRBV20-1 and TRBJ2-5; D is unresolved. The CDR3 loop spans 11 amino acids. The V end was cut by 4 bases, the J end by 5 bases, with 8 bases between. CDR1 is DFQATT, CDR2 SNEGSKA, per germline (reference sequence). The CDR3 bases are TGCAGTGCTATGTCCTTGGAGACCCAGTACTTC. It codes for CSAMSLETQYF.

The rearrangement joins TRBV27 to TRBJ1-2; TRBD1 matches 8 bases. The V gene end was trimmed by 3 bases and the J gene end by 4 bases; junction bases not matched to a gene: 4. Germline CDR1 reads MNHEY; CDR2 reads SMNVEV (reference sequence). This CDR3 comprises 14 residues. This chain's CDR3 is CASSLTGAPYGYTF. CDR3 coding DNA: TGTGCCAGCAGTTTGACAGGGGCCCCCTATGGCTACACCTTC.

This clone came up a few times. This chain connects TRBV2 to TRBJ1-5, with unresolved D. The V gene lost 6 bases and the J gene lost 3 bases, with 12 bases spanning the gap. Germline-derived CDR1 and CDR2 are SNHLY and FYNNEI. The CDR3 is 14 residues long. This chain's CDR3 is CASRDQLVNQPQHF. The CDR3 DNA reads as TGTGCCAGCAGAGACCAGTTGGTCAATCAGCCCCAGCATTTT. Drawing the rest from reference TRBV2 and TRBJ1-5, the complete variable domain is EPEVTQTPSHQVTQMGQEVILRCVPISNHLYFYWYRQILGQKVEFLVSFYNNEISEKSEIFDDQFSVERPDGSNFTLKIRSTKLEDSAMYFCASRDQLVNQPQHFGDGTRLSIL.

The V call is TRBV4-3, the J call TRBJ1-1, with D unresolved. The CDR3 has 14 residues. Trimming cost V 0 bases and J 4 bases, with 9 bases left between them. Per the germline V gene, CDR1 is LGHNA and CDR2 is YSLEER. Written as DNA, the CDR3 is TGCGCCAGCAGCCAAGATCTGGGAGGCACTGAAGCTTTCTTT. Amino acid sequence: CASSQDLGGTEAFF.

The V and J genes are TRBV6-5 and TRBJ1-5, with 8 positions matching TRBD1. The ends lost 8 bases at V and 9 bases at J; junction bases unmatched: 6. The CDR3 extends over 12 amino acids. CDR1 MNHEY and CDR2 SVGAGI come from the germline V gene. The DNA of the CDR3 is TGTGCCAGCCCCAGGGGGCGAAGGCCCCAGCATTTT. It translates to CASPRGRRPQHF.

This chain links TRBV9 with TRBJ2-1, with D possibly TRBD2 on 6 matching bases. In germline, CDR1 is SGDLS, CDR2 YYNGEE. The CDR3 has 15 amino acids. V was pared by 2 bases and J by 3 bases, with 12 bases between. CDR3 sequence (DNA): TGTGCCAGCAGCGTGGCGACTAGGCTCTACAATGAGCAGTTCTTC. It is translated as CASSVATRLYNEQFF. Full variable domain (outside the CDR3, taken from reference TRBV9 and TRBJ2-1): DSGVTQTPKHLITATGQRVTLRCSPRSGDLSVYWYQQSLDQGLQFLIQYYNGEERAKGNILERFSAQQFPDLHSELNLSSLELGDSALYFCASSVATRLYNEQFFGPGTRLTVL.

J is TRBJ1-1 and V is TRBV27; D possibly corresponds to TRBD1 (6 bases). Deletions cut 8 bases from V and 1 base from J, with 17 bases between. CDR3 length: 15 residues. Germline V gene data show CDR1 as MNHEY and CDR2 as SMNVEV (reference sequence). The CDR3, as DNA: TGTGCCAGCCTCCCTTTTGGGGGGGCGAACACTGAAGCTTTCTTT. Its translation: CASLPFGGANTEAFF.

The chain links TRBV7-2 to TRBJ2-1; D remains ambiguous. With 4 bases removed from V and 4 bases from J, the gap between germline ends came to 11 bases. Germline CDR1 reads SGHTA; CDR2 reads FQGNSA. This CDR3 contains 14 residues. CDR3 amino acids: CASSSGVVYNEQFF. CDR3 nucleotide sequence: TGTGCCAGCAGCTCGGGCGTAGTTTACAATGAGCAGTTCTTC.